These 28 T cell receptor beta chains came from one sample sequenced in a study of blood T cell repertoires in COVID-19 (dated by TCRdb to about 2020). The method was the immunoSEQ multiplex PCR assay. The source is immuneACCESS, and TCRdb retained only in-frame sequences with V and J called. Part of the clones is not carried over; for the studies checked, unresolved V genes explain less than half of this, and the remainder is unexplained. The sample profile shows under 450,000 clones; roughly nine tenths of them were found once. Around 0.86% of the sample is in the top ten clones. Sequencing used PBMCs or T cells enriched from blood (not recorded which). These receptors were obtained from a woman aged 35 to 49 who had been exposed to COVID-19.

The rearrangement uses TRBV6-5 and TRBJ2-3; 10 positions match TRBD2. V lost 2 bases to trimming and J lost 1 base; unmatched junction nucleotides: 3. Germline V CDR1 and CDR2: MNHEY, SVGAGI. The CDR3 is 16 residues long. The CDR3 DNA sequence: TGTGCCAGCAGTTACGACCTAGCGGGGGGCACAGATACGCAGTATTTT. This codes for CASSYDLAGGTDTQYF.

V and J are TRBV5-1 and TRBJ1-1, with TRBD1 matching over 10 bases. CDR1 is SGHRS and CDR2 is YFSETQ in the germline V gene. The CDR3 has 15 amino acids. V trimming: 0 bases; J trimming: 3 bases; junction bases outside the gene matches: 2. For the CDR3, the DNA is TGCGCCAGCAGCTTGGGGGACAGGGGTCACACTGAAGCTTTCTTT. Translation: CASSLGDRGHTEAFF.

Of note for this clone: A much larger clone differs from this one at a single base, so this may be a read error. The V and J genes are TRBV5-1 and TRBJ1-1, with D perhaps TRBD1 (5 bases). Trimming removed 3 bases at V and 4 bases at J, with 7 bases between. This CDR3 region has 12 residues. Germline values: CDR1 SGHRS, CDR2 YFSETQ. The DNA for the CDR3 is TGCGCCAGCAGCTGGGGGGGCACTGAAGCTTTCTTT. Translated, it gives CASSWGGTEAFF.

The chain uses TRBV7-2 and TRBJ2-2, with D tentatively TRBD2 (5 bases). CDR1 is SGHTA, CDR2 FQGNSA, per germline. This CDR3 spans 13 amino acids. Between the trimmed V and J ends, which lost 4 bases and 7 bases, there was a span of 10 bases. The CDR3 reads CASSSWAGGELFF. The CDR3 region has the DNA TGTGCCAGCAGCTCATGGGCGGGCGGGGAGCTGTTTTTT.

The J gene is TRBJ1-2, the V gene TRBV18; the match to TRBD1 covers 9 bases. Germline assignment: CDR1 KGHSH and CDR2 LQKENI. CDR3 length: 16 amino acids. The V gene end was trimmed by 6 bases and the J gene end by 0 bases; junction bases not matched to a gene: 8. CDR3 bases: TGTGCCAGCTCGCAGGGACAGGGTAGCTCTAACTATGGCTACACCTTC. It codes for CASSQGQGSSNYGYTF.

The chain has TRBV27 and TRBJ2-3; TRBD2 matches 10 bases. The CDR3 runs to 16 residues. The V gene end was trimmed by 5 bases and the J gene end by 8 bases; junction bases not matched to a gene: 13. Per the germline V gene, CDR1 is MNHEY and CDR2 is SMNVEV (reference sequence). In nucleotides, the CDR3 is TGTGCCAGCAGTCCAACAACATCCGGACTAGCGGCTACGCAGTATTTT. This sequence encodes CASSPTTSGLAATQYF.

The chain combines TRBV20-1 with TRBJ2-6, with a weak D call TRBD2 (6 bases). The CDR3 spans 17 residues. V lost 3 bases and J lost 0, with 15 bases in between. CDR1 is DFQATT, CDR2 SNEGSKA, per germline (reference sequence). CDR3 region: CSASPLGTFSGANVLTF. Written as DNA, the CDR3 is TGCAGTGCTAGTCCACTTGGGACTTTCTCTGGGGCCAACGTCCTGACTTTC.

The chain employs TRBV10-3 and TRBJ2-1; TRBD1 matches 8 bases. V lost 4 bases, J lost 6 bases, and 14 bases stayed unmatched. The CDR3 sequence is 17 residues long. Germline V CDR1 and CDR2: ENHRY, SYGVKD. The CDR3 protein is CAISGKEDRVLFNEQFF. In DNA form, the CDR3 reads TGTGCCATCAGTGGAAAGGAGGACAGGGTCCTTTTCAATGAGCAGTTCTTC.

As DNA, the CDR3 is TGTGCCAGCAGCCACCTGGGGCCGAACACTGAAGCTTTCTTT. This translates into CASSHLGPNTEAFF. This chain links TRBV3-1 (or the pseudogene TRBV3-2) with TRBJ1-1, with D perhaps matching TRBD1 (5 bases). Trimming cost V 3 bases and J 1 base, with 9 bases left between them. Per the germline V gene, CDR1 is LGHDT and CDR2 is YNNKEL (reference sequence). The CDR3 contains 14 residues.

The chain couples TRBV7-8 to TRBJ2-1, with D maybe TRBD1 (6 bases). CDR1 and CDR2 from the germline V gene are SGHVS and FQNEAQ. The V gene lost 6 bases and the J gene lost 9 bases, with 21 bases spanning the gap. This CDR3 spans 15 amino acids. CDR3 amino acids: CASSLFTGRAREQFF. CDR3 bases: TGTGCCAGCAGTTTGTTTACAGGGCGGGCTCGTGAGCAGTTCTTC. Together with reference TRBV7-8 and TRBJ2-1, the CDR3 gives the full variable domain: GAGVSQSPRYKVAKRGQDVALRCDPISGHVSLFWYQQALGQGPEFLTYFQNEAQLDKSGLPSDRFFAERPEGSVSTLKIQRTQQEDSAVYLCASSLFTGRAREQFFGPGTRLTVL.

The J gene is TRBJ2-7, the V gene TRBV3-1 (or the pseudogene TRBV3-2); 8 nucleotides match TRBD1. CDR3 length: 15 residues. Germline assignment: CDR1 LGHDT and CDR2 YNNKEL (reference sequence). The V gene end was trimmed by 4 bases and the J gene end by 0 bases; junction bases not matched to a gene: 5. CDR3 protein: CASSLIQGDSYEQYF. DNA for the CDR3: TGTGCCAGCAGCCTTATACAGGGGGACTCCTACGAGCAGTACTTC.

V gene TRBV10-3 combines with J gene TRBJ2-3; 11 positions agree with TRBD2. V was clipped by 7 bases and J by 5 bases; unmatched bases: 17. The CDR3 has 18 residues. Germline V lookup: CDR1 ENHRY, CDR2 SYGVKD. The CDR3 DNA follows: TGTGCCATCATGAGACTAGCGGGAAATGGAGAAAGGGAAGATACGCAGTATTTT. Protein product: CAIMRLAGNGEREDTQYF.

The chain employs TRBV19 and TRBJ1-2; no clear D. CDR3 length: 13 residues. V was pared by 6 bases and J by 4 bases, with 12 bases between. CDR1 LNHDA and CDR2 SQIVND come from the germline V gene (reference sequence). In DNA form, the CDR3 reads TGTGCCAGTAGCCAAGACACGCGCTATGGCTACACCTTC. Translation gives CASSQDTRYGYTF.

The chain links TRBV30 to TRBJ1-2; 8 bases are a match to TRBD1. The CDR3 is made up of 14 amino acids. Per germline, CDR1 GTSNPN and CDR2 SVGIG (reference sequence). V was clipped by 5 bases and J by 2 bases; unmatched bases: 7. The CDR3 nucleotides read TGTGCCTGGTACTTGGACAGGGTCAACTATGGCTACACCTTC. This gives the protein CAWYLDRVNYGYTF.

The chain couples TRBV5-8 to TRBJ1-6; D ambiguous. Germline V lookup: CDR1 SGHTS, CDR2 YDEGEE. V gave up 4 bases and J gave up 1 base, with 6 bases separating them. This CDR3 has 14 amino acids. The CDR3 here is CASSLVSYNSPLHF. The CDR3 region has the DNA TGTGCCAGCAGCCTCGTATCCTATAATTCACCCCTCCACTTT.

The gene calls are TRBV6-5 and TRBJ2-2; 7 bases fit TRBD1. V dropped 11 bases and J dropped 0; count of bases not matched to a gene: 6. The CDR3 spans 14 residues. Germline V gene data show CDR1 as MNHEY and CDR2 as SVGAGI. The CDR3 bases are TGTGCCGGTAAGGGGGCTTCGAACACCGGGGAGCTGTTTTTT. Translating gives CAGKGASNTGELFF.

The chain joins TRBV6-5 to TRBJ1-2; D is ambiguous. V lost 7 bases and J 3 bases, leaving 18 bases between the germline ends. This CDR3 has 15 residues. CDR1 MNHEY and CDR2 SVGAGI come from the germline V gene. In DNA, the CDR3 is TGTGCCAGCAACACCTTCGGTGGAGCCCACTATGGCTACACCTTC. This gives the protein CASNTFGGAHYGYTF.

In its sample, this clone was seen once. The chain combines TRBV30 with TRBJ1-5, with D possibly being TRBD1 (6 bases). V lost 0 bases to trimming and J lost 5 bases, with 17 bases between them. The CDR3 length is 16 residues. CDR1 is GTSNPN and CDR2 is SVGIG in the germline V gene (reference sequence). The CDR3 loop reads CAWSVNGGGRHQPQHF. Written as DNA, the CDR3 is TGTGCCTGGAGTGTCAATGGCGGGGGCCGCCATCAGCCCCAGCATTTT.

This sequence joins TRBV9 and TRBJ1-4; 10 bases fit TRBD1. The germline CDR1 and CDR2 sequences are SGDLS and YYNGEE. Trimming took 0 bases from V and 2 from J; bases not matched to a gene: 4. The length of the CDR3 is 17 residues. The CDR3 bases are TGTGCCAGCAGCGTAGGGGACAGGGGTCCGACTAATGAAAAACTGTTTTTT. Translated: CASSVGDRGPTNEKLFF.

The CDR3 bases are TGCGCCAGCACGCTATTGACAGGGGGTTACGAGCAGTACTTC. Encoded protein: CASTLLTGGYEQYF. The J gene is TRBJ2-7, the V gene TRBV5-1; 9 bases line up with TRBD1. The V and J ends lost 6 bases and 4 bases, in that order; junction bases with no gene match: 8. This CDR3 has 14 residues. Germline V CDR1 and CDR2: SGHRS, YFSETQ.

This chain connects TRBV13 to TRBJ2-3; 14 positions match TRBD2. This CDR3 contains 15 residues. The V and J ends lost 4 bases and 9 bases, in that order; junction bases with no gene match: 6. Germline CDR1 PRHDT, CDR2 FYEKMQ (reference sequence). The CDR3 nucleotides are TGTGCCAGCAGCTCCGGACTAGCGGGGGGCCCCACGCAGTATTTT. It codes for CASSSGLAGGPTQYF.

This clone was seen a single time. This chain connects TRBV4-1 to TRBJ1-6; no clear D gene. The CDR3 is 15 residues long. Trimming shortened V by 4 bases and J by 7 bases, and 14 bases separated the two germline ends. CDR1 is MGHRA and CDR2 is YSYEKL in the germline V gene. The CDR3 region is CASSLLVWENSPLHF. The DNA for the CDR3 is TGCGCCAGCAGCCTGCTTGTGTGGGAGAATTCACCCCTCCACTTT.

This clone has just a few counts. The rearrangement links TRBV5-4 to TRBJ2-5, with D possibly being TRBD1 (5 bases). CDR3 size: 14 residues. Germline CDR1 is SGHNT and CDR2 is YYREEE (reference sequence). Between the trimmed V and J ends, which lost 4 bases and 2 bases, there was a span of 12 bases. This chain's CDR3 is CASSATGVQETQYF. CDR3 nucleotides: TGTGCCAGCAGCGCTACAGGTGTACAAGAGACCCAGTACTTC.

The genes are TRBV29-1 and TRBJ2-2; 13 nucleotides agree with TRBD2. The CDR3 is 17 amino acids. Germline loops: CDR1 SQVTM, CDR2 ANQGSEA. After removal of 7 bases from V and 0 bases from J, the junction contained 8 bases not matched to a gene. In nucleotides, the CDR3 is TGCAGCGCCGCTAGACTAGCGGGGGGCACGAACACCGGGGAGCTGTTTTTT. This gives the protein CSAARLAGGTNTGELFF.

V gene TRBV24-1 combines with J gene TRBJ2-1, with TRBD2 matching 13 bases. Germline V lookup: CDR1 KGHDR, CDR2 SFDVKD. V dropped 5 bases and J dropped 3; count of bases not matched to a gene: 3. The CDR3 loop spans 16 amino acids. In nucleotides, the CDR3 is TGTGCCACCAGTGGGACTAGCGGGAGAGGCTACAATGAGCAGTTCTTC. Its translation: CATSGTSGRGYNEQFF.

The rearrangement uses TRBV11-3 and TRBJ2-1; TRBD2 matches 10 bases. V lost 3 bases and J lost 2; bases outside the gene matches: 7. The CDR3 contains 17 residues. CDR1 and CDR2 (germline): SGHNT, YENEEA. The CDR3 DNA reads as TGTGCCAGCAGCTTTCGACTAGCGGGTTCTACCTACAATGAGCAGTTCTTC. Translated: CASSFRLAGSTYNEQFF. Together with reference TRBV11-3 and TRBJ2-1, the CDR3 gives the full variable domain: EAGVVQSPRYKIIEKKQPVAFWCNPISGHNTLYWYLQNLGQGPELLIRYENEEAVDDSQLPKDRFSAERLKGVDSTLKIQPAELGDSAVYLCASSFRLAGSTYNEQFFGPGTRLTVL.

This clone is a singleton in its sample. The CDR3 nucleotides are TGTGCCAGCAGCTTAACGACAGACCGTTGGGGCAATCAGCCCCAGCATTTT. This sequence encodes CASSLTTDRWGNQPQHF. V is TRBV7-8 and J is TRBJ1-5; D may be TRBD1 (5 bases). The ends were cut back, 2 bases at V and 2 bases at J, with 16 bases in the middle. The CDR3 is 17 residues long. Germline CDR1 SGHVS, CDR2 FQNEAQ.

The genes are TRBV10-2 and TRBJ2-1; TRBD1 is a possible D gene (6 bases). Trimming left V 2 bases short and J 15 bases short, with 17 bases between. The CDR3 has 13 residues. Germline CDR1 reads WSHSY; CDR2 reads SAAADI. For the CDR3, the DNA is TGCGCCAGCAGTGAGCTATTCGGGACATCGCGGTTCTTC. As protein: CASSELFGTSRFF.